Listed below are T cell receptor beta chains from one sample, sequenced in a study of monozygotic twins with inflammatory bowel disease. TCRdb reprocessed the 5' RACE reads; each CDR3 protein has one entry and no DNA is given. Reported are hundreds of thousands of distinct CDR3 sequences; the ten largest clones contain roughly 5.8%. Sequenced material: blood. The receptor source for this set is a human donor with ulcerative colitis or Crohn's disease, or a healthy co-twin of an affected twin (not recorded which). CDR3s include the opening cysteine and the closing phenylalanine or tryptophan.

j_gene,v_gene,CDR3aa
TRBJ2-3,TRBV12-3/TRBV12-4,CASSLGGLAADTQYF
TRBJ1-1,TRBV16,CASSQLVEAFF
TRBJ2-5,TRBV7-3,CASSLSGSGETQYF
TRBJ2-1,TRBV27,CASSYSGTYNEQFF
TRBJ1-2,TRBV20-1,CSAREPGNYGYTF
TRBJ2-1,TRBV18,CASSPPSPYNEQFF
TRBJ2-1,TRBV28,CASSFGLARNEQFF
TRBJ1-3,TRBV7-8,CASSLNPGLAGNTIYF
TRBJ2-3,TRBV7-7,CASSNGGDTQYF
TRBJ2-5,TRBV28,CASSPGQGVYQETQYF
TRBJ2-1,TRBV20-1,CSARRREYNNEQFF
TRBJ2-5,TRBV7-2,CASSPILASKETQYF
TRBJ1-2,TRBV6-1,CASRWDAGNYGYTF
TRBJ2-1,TRBV9,CASTPRGANEQFF
TRBJ1-5,TRBV28,CASSSYSTGQPQHF
TRBJ2-3,TRBV29-1,CSVDRTGADTQYF
TRBJ2-7,TRBV6-5,CASSYRRPSEGYEQYF
TRBJ1-6,TRBV4-3,CASSQVVVAPNSPLHF
TRBJ2-5,TRBV7-2,CASSLELVAQYF
TRBJ2-2,TRBV6-4,CASSDSGTGELFF
TRBJ2-4,TRBV20-1,CSARELRLAKNIQYF
TRBJ1-2,TRBV11-2,CASSPPGLGTYGYTF
TRBJ2-5,TRBV3-1,CASSQVPGAETQYF
TRBJ2-1,TRBV2,CASKPGSDWSRRQFF
TRBJ2-7,TRBV6-5,CASSPRISYEQYF
TRBJ2-7,TRBV5-5,CASSLRPGTYEQYF
TRBJ2-7,TRBV10-3,CAISEYGYEQYF
TRBJ2-5,TRBV7-2,CASRQGRKTQYF